This entry lists 2 T cell receptor beta chains sequenced from one sample in a study of Ad26.COV2.S vaccination and SARS-CoV-2 variants. Method: immunoSEQ multiplex PCR; TCRdb's copy keeps in-frame clones and lacks some. The repertoire consists of approximately 460,000 clones, with 80% to 90% occurring once and the leading ten covering around 1.6%. Stated treatment: about 20 received Ad26.COV2.S at low or high dose, single or two shots; about five received placebo; per-sample allocation not given. Sampling happened 63 days after the first vaccine or placebo injection. The material was peripheral blood, obtained in a trial of Ad26.COV2.S vaccine versus placebo. The source is a person between 18 and 65 years old who received the Ad26.COV2.S COVID-19 vaccine or a placebo.

This sequence joins TRBV4-1 and TRBJ2-5; D possibly corresponds to TRBD2 (6 bases). The CDR3 has 13 residues. Trimming took off 2 bases at V and 11 bases at J, with 15 bases between the two ends. CDR1 and CDR2 (germline): MGHRA, YSYEKL. CDR3 coding DNA: TGCGCCAGCAGCCAAACCCCCGCGGGACGGCAGTACTTC. Amino acid sequence: CASSQTPAGRQYF.

The rearrangement links TRBV30 to TRBJ2-2, with unresolved D. Between the trimmed V and J ends, which lost 3 bases and 5 bases, there was a span of 13 bases. The CDR3 is made up of 14 amino acids. CDR1 is GTSNPN and CDR2 is SVGIG in the germline V gene (reference sequence). DNA for the CDR3: TGTGCCTGGAGAGAAACCATAAGAACCGGGGAGCTGTTTTTT. This codes for CAWRETIRTGELFF.